The TCR beta chain described here comes from a study of blood T cell repertoires in COVID-19. Study-level information: Collection of acute and convalescent COVID-19 samples took place in the United States, Italy and Spain. PBMCs, B-cell-depleted T cells, or T cells were the source of the cDNA or gDNA that made up the material.

Repertoires were generated with immunoSEQ multiplex PCR, while TCRdb's copy carries only in-frame clones and drops some. The table lists a few hundred thousand clones, about 87% of them singletons, with 1.5% to 2% in the top ten. Recovery meant two consecutive negative NP/OP PCR tests, professional clearance, or resolved symptoms. The CDR3 length is 15 residues. Trimming pared 11 bases from V and 0 bases from J, leaving 16 bases between. CDR1 MDHEN and CDR2 SYDVKM come from the germline V gene. This clone was recorded only once. The sample comprised PBMCs or T cells enriched from blood (not recorded which). This sequence joins TRBV28 and TRBJ2-2; maybe TRBD1 (7 bases). This receptor was taken from a woman in her fifties or sixties who had recovered from COVID-19. The CDR3 spells CAGLRRGPNTGELFF. The CDR3 bases are TGTGCCGGGCTCCGGAGGGGGCCGAACACCGGGGAGCTGTTTTTT.